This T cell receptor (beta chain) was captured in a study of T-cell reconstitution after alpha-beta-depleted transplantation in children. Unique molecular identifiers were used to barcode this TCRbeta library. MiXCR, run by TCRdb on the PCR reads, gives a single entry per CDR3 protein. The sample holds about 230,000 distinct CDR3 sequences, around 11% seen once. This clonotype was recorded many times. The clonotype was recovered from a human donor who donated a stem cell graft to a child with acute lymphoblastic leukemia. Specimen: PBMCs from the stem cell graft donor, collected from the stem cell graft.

The DNA of the CDR3 is TGTGCCAGCAGCCAGACCCCGGTCTTACCCCTCCACTTT. Its protein is CASSQTPVLPLHF. V is TRBV4-2 and J is TRBJ1-6, with D hard to call. Trimming removed 3 bases at V and 12 bases at J, with 12 bases between. CDR1 and CDR2 (germline): LGHNA, YNFKEQ. The CDR3 consists of 13 residues.